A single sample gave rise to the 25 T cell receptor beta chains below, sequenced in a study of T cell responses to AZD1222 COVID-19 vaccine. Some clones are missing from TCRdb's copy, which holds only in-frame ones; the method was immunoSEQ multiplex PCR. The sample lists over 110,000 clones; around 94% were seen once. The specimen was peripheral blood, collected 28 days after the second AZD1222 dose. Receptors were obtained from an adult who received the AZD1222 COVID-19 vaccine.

CDR3 nucleotides: TGTGCCAGCAGTCTCGACAGGATCAGCCAGCCCCAGCATTTT. This gives the protein CASSLDRISQPQHF. This chain uses TRBV28 with TRBJ1-5; tentative D call: TRBD1 (6 bases). CDR1 and CDR2 (germline): MDHEN, SYDVKM. The CDR3 totals 14 residues. Trimming took 5 bases from V and 7 from J, leaving 15 bases between them.

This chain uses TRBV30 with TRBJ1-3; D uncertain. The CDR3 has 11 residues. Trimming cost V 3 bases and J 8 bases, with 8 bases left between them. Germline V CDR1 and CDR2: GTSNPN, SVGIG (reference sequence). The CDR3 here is CAWSTGYTIYF. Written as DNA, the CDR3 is TGTGCCTGGAGCACGGGTTACACCATATATTTT.

This CDR3 reads CASSPGTGGQPQHF. CDR3 DNA sequence: TGTGCCAGCAGCCCTGGCACAGGGGGCCAGCCCCAGCATTTT. The chain couples TRBV7-2 to TRBJ1-5; TRBD1 aligns across 9 bases. With 5 bases clipped from V and 7 bases from J, the junction kept 6 bases outside the gene matches. The CDR3 runs 14 residues. CDR1 is SGHTA, CDR2 FQGNSA, per germline.

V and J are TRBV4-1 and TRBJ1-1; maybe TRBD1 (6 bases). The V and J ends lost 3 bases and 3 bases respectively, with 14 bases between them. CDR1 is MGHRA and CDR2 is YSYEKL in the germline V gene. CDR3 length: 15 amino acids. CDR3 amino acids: CASSHVATGYTEAFF. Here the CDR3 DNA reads TGCGCCAGCAGCCATGTAGCTACAGGGTACACTGAAGCTTTCTTT.

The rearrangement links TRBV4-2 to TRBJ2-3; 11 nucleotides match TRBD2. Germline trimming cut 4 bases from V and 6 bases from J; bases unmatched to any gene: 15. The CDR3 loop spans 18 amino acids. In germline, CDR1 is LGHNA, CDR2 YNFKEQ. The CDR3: CASSRFSSSGRRLDTQYF. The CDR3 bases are TGTGCCAGCAGCCGCTTTTCTTCTAGCGGGAGGAGGTTGGATACGCAGTATTTT.

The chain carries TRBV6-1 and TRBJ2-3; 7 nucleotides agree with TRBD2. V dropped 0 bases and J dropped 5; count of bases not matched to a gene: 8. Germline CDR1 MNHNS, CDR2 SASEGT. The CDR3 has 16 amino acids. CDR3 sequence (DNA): TGTGCCAGCAGTGAAGCGCCTGGCGGGGGTGGAGATACGCAGTATTTT. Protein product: CASSEAPGGGGDTQYF.

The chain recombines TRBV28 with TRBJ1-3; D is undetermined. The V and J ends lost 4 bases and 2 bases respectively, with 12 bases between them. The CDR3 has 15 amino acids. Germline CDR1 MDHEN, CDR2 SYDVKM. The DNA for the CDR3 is TGTGCCAGCAGTTCCTCGGGAAGACCTGGAAACACCATATATTTT. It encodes CASSSSGRPGNTIYF.

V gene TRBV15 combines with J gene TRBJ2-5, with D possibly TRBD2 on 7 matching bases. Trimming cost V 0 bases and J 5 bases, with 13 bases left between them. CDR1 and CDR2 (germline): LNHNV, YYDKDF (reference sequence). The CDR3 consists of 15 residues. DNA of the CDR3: TGTGCCACCAGCAGAGATCGGGGGGCCCGGGAGACCCAGTACTTC. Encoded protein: CATSRDRGARETQYF.

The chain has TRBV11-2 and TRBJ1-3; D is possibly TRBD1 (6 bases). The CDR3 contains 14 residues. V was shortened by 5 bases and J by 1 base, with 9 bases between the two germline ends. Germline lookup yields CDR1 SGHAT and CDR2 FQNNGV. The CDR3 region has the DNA TGTGCCAGCAGCGCTCAGGGGTCTGGAAACACCATATATTTT. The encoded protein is CASSAQGSGNTIYF.

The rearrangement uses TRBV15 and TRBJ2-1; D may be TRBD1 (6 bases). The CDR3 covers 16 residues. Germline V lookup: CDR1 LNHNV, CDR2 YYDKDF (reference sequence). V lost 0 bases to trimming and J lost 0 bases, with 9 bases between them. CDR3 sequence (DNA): TGTGCCACCAGCAGAGAACAGGGACGCTCCTACAATGAGCAGTTCTTC. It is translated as CATSREQGRSYNEQFF.

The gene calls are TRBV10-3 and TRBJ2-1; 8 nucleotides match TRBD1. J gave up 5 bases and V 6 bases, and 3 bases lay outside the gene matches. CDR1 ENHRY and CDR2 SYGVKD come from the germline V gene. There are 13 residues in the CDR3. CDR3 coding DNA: TGTGCCATCAGCCGACAGGGGAACAATGAGCAGTTCTTC. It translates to CAISRQGNNEQFF.

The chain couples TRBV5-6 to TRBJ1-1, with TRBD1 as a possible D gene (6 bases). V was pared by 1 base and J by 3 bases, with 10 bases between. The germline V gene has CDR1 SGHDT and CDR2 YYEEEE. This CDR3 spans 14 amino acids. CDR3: CASSLLAGDTEAFF. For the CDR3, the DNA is TGTGCCAGCAGCTTGTTGGCAGGGGACACTGAAGCTTTCTTT. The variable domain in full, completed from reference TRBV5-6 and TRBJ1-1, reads DAGVTQSPTHLIKTRGQQVTLRCSPKSGHDTVSWYQQALGQGPQFIFQYYEEEERQRGNFPDRFSGHQFPNYSSELNVNALLLGDSALYLCASSLLAGDTEAFFGQGTRLTVV.

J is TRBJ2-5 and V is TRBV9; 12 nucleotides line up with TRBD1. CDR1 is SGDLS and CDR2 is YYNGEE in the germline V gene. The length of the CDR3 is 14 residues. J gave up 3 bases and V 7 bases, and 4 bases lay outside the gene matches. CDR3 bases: TGTGCCAGCGGGACAGGGGGCGCAGAAGAGACCCAGTACTTC. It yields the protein CASGTGGAEETQYF.

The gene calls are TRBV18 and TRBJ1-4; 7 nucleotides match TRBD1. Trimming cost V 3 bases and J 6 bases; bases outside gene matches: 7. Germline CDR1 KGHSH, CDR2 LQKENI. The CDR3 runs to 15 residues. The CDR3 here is CASSPSRDSYEKLFF. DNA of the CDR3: TGTGCCAGCTCACCCTCCCGGGACAGTTATGAAAAACTGTTTTTT.

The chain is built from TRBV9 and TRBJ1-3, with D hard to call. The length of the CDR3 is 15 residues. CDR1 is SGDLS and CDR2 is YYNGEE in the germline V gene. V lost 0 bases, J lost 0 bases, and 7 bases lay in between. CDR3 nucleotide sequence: TGTGCCAGCAGCGTAGGAGTGGACTCTGGAAACACCATATATTTT. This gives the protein CASSVGVDSGNTIYF.

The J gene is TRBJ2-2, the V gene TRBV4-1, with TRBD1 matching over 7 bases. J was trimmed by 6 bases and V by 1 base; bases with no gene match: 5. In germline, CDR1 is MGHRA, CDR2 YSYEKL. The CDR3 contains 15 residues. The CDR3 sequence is CASSQGDREPGELFF. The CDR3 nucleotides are TGCGCCAGCAGCCAAGGAGACAGGGAGCCCGGGGAGCTGTTTTTT.

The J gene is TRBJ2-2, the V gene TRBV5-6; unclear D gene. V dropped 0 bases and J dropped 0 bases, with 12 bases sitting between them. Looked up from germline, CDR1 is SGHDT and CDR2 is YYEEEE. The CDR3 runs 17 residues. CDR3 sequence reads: CASSLETAYANTGELFF. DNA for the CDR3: TGTGCCAGCAGCTTGGAAACAGCTTATGCGAACACCGGGGAGCTGTTTTTT.

CDR3 in amino acids: CASSSEEGFNQPQHF. The CDR3 nucleotides are TGTGCCAGCAGCTCTGAGGAGGGGTTCAATCAGCCCCAGCATTTT. The rearrangement uses TRBV9 and TRBJ1-5; maybe TRBD1 (5 bases). The CDR3 contains 15 residues. Germline V gives CDR1 SGDLS, CDR2 YYNGEE. Trimming took 4 bases from V and 3 from J, leaving 14 bases between them.

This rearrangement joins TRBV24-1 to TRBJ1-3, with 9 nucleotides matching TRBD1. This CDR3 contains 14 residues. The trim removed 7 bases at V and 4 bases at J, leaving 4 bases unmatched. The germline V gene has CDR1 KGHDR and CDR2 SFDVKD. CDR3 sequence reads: CATSRTGVGNTIYF. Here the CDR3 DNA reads TGTGCCACCAGCCGGACAGGGGTAGGAAACACCATATATTTT.

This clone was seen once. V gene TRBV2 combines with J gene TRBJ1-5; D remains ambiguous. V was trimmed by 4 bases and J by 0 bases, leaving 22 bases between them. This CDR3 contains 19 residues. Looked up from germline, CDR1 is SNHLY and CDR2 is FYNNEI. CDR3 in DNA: TGTGCCAGCAGTGGCCAAGACGGGAGAACAGTCCATAGCAATCAGCCCCAGCATTTT. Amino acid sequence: CASSGQDGRTVHSNQPQHF.

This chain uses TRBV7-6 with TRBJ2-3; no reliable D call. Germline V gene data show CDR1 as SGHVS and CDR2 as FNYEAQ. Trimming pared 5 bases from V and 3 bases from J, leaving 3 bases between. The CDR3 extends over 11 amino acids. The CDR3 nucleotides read TGTGCCAGCAGCCAAACAGATACGCAGTATTTT. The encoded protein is CASSQTDTQYF. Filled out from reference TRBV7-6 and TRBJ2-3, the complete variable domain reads GAGVSQSPRYKVTKRGQDVALRCDPISGHVSLYWYRQALGQGPEFLTYFNYEAQQDKSGLPNDRFSAERPEGSISTLTIQRTEQRDSAMYRCASSQTDTQYFGPGTRLTVL.

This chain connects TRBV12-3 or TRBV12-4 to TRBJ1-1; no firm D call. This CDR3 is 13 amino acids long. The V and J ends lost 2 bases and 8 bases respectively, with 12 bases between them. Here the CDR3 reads CASSLSPPGEAFF. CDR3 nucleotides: TGTGCCAGCAGTTTATCCCCCCCGGGGGAAGCTTTCTTT.

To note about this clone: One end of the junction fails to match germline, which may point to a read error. CDR3 amino acids: CAGRVATEAFF. CDR3 coding DNA: TGTGCCGGCAGGGTCGCCACTGAAGCTTTCTTT. The gene calls are TRBV2 and TRBJ1-1; possibly TRBD1 for D (5 bases). The CDR3 is 11 amino acids. CDR1 and CDR2 (germline): SNHLY, FYNNEI.

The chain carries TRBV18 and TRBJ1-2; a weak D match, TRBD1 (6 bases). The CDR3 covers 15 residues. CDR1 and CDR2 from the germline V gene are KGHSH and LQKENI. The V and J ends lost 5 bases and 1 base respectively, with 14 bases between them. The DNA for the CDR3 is TGTGCCAGCTCAGTTTCGACAGGAGATAACTATGGCTACACCTTC. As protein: CASSVSTGDNYGYTF. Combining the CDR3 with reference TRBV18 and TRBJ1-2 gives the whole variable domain NAGVMQNPRHLVRRRGQEARLRCSPMKGHSHVYWYRQLPEEGLKFMVYLQKENIIDESGMPKERFSAEFPKEGPSILRIQQVVRGDSAAYFCASSVSTGDNYGYTFGSGTRLTVV.

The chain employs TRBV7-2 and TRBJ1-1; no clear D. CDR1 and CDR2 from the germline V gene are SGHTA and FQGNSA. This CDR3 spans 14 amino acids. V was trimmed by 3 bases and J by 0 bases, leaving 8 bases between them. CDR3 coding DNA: TGTGCCAGCAGCTTCGGGATACTGAACACTGAAGCTTTCTTT. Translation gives CASSFGILNTEAFF. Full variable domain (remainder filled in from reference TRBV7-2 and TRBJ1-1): GAGVSQSPSNKVTEKGKDVELRCDPISGHTALYWYRQSLGQGLEFLIYFQGNSAPDKSGLPSDRFSAERTGGSVSTLTIQRTQQEDSAVYLCASSFGILNTEAFFGQGTRLTVV.